This TCR beta chain was identified in a study of beta chain features in type 1 diabetes. Study outcomes and limitations: Junctions at VDJ sites from type 1 diabetes patients had fewer insertions and more deletions.

Sorting of CD4+ naive, central memory, regulatory and stem cell-like memory cells was performed via CD45RO/CCR7/CD25/CD127/CD95/CD27. Every isolated RNA sample was fully reverse transcribed, so sequencing captured expressed TCRB transcripts. The table came from immunoSEQ multiplex PCR; TCRdb's copy has only in-frame clones and leaves some out. Among under 950,000 clones listed, 15% to 20% were seen once. For this clone: Its antigen is unidentified.

Sequences were obtained from naive CD4+ T cells from blood. This clonotype was sampled from a woman under 30 in good health.

The CDR3 DNA is TGTGCCAGCAGTGACAAGTTTCGTACCGGGGAGCTGTTTTTT. Its translation: CASSDKFRTGELFF. The rearrangement links TRBV2 to TRBJ2-2; D call uncertain. Germline V lookup: CDR1 SNHLY, CDR2 FYNNEI. This CDR3 is built from 14 residues. Between the trimmed V and J ends, which lost 3 bases and 5 bases, there was a span of 10 bases.